This TCR beta chain was observed in a study of post-analysis software for immune sequencing data. General study findings and limits: Relative to controls, patients had 5 or 6 TRBV segments at higher frequency, with TRBV5-6, TRBV5-1 and TRBV20-1 among these.

Carried by the TCR beta cDNA libraries were unique molecular identifiers. In TCRdb, the PCR reads were re-called with MiXCR into one record per CDR3 protein. The repertoire holds 800,000 to 950,000 distinct CDR3 sequences, under 70% seen once, with under 6% in the top ten. Germline lookup yields CDR1 MNHNS and CDR2 SASEGT. The ends were cut back, 3 bases at V and 4 bases at J, with 15 bases in the middle. The CDR3 is 15 residues long. Comment on this clonotype: The antigen is not known.

This rearrangement joins TRBV6-1 to TRBJ1-2, with D unclear. The receptor's source is a girl between 10 and 17 years old with multiple sclerosis. Sequences were obtained from blood. CDR3 coding DNA: TGTGCCAGCAGTGATGGGGTAGGCTCAGGCTATGGCTACACCTTC. Residues: CASSDGVGSGYGYTF.